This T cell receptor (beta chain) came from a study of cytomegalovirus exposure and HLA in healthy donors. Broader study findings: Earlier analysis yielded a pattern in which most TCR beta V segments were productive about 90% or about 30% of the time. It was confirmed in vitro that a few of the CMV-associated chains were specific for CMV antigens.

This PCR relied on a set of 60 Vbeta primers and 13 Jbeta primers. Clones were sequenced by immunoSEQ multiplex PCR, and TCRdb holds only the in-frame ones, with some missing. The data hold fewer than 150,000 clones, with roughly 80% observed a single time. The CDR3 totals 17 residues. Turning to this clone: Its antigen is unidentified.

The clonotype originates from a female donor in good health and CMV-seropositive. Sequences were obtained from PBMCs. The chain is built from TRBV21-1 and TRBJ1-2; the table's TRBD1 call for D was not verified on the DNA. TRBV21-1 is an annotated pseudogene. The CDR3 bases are TGTGCCAGCAGCAAAGGCCCGCTCGGGACAGAAGATTATGGCTACACCTTC. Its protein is CASSKGPLGTEDYGYTF.